These T cell receptor beta chains were read from a single sample in a study of T cells in Graves' hyperthyroidism and ophthalmopathy. One entry per CDR3 protein, called by TCRdb with MiXCR from the multiplex PCR reads. Of under 450,000 distinct CDR3 sequences in the sample, around 14% were seen once. The sample was blood. The receptors were gathered from a woman under 30 with Graves' hyperthyroidism. Each CDR3 is given with its conserved first and last residue. A D gene is named only where the DNA matches it firmly. The listing skips clone size in some rows; elsewhere it reads once, few, many or a size class.

clone size	D gene	J gene	V gene	CDR3 protein	CDR3 DNA
many	-	TRBJ1-2	TRBV12-3/TRBV12-4	CASSFSASGSYGYTF	TGTGCCAGCAGTTTTTCAGCATCCGGGTCCTATGGCTACACCTTC
-	-	TRBJ2-6	TRBV6-2/TRBV6-3	CASSYWGSGANVLTF	TGTGCCAGCAGTTACTGGGGCTCTGGGGCCAACGTCCTGACTTTC
many	TRBD2	TRBJ2-1	TRBV20-1	CSARPPSGGYNEQFF	TGCAGTGCTAGACCACCTAGCGGGGGGTACAATGAGCAGTTCTTC
many	-	TRBJ2-7	TRBV20-1	CSAPPTGNYEQYF	TGCAGTGCCCCCCCGACTGGGAACTACGAGCAGTACTTC
many	-	TRBJ2-1	TRBV20-1	CSARKTGNEQFF	TGCAGTGCTAGGAAAACGGGCAATGAGCAGTTCTTC
many	-	TRBJ1-1	TRBV12-3/TRBV12-4	CASSLKTTEAFF	TGTGCCAGCAGCCTGAAAACCACTGAAGCTTTCTTT
-	-	TRBJ1-1	TRBV9	CASSVEAEPLNTEAFF	TGTGCCAGCAGCGTAGAGGCAGAACCCTTGAACACTGAAGCTTTCTTT
few	-	TRBJ2-7	TRBV7-9	CASSFSGTFYEQYF	TGTGCCAGCAGCTTTTCCGGGACCTTCTACGAGCAGTACTTC
-	-	TRBJ2-7	TRBV6-2/TRBV6-3	CASTRTRRGQVYEQYF	TGTGCCAGCACCCGGACTCGGCGGGGACAAGTTTACGAGCAGTACTTC
-	-	TRBJ2-3	TRBV25-1	CASSPLRTDTQYF	TGTGCCAGCAGCCCTTTACGGACAGATACGCAGTATTTT
-	TRBD2	TRBJ2-2	TRBV27	CASSLSEREAPGELFF	TGTGCCAGCAGTTTATCGGAGCGGGAGGCCCCCGGGGAGCTGTTTTTT
few	-	TRBJ2-5	TRBV20-1	CSALHGGRKETQYF	TGCAGTGCCCTCCATGGGGGGAGAAAAGAGACCCAGTACTTC
many	TRBD2	TRBJ2-1	TRBV20-1	CSADPGGEEQFF	TGCAGTGCGGACCCTGGGGGGGAGGAGCAGTTCTTC
many	TRBD2	TRBJ2-1	TRBV27	CASSFLAGGPNNEQFF	TGTGCCAGCAGTTTTCTAGCGGGAGGGCCGAACAATGAGCAGTTCTTC
-	-	TRBJ1-1	TRBV28	CASVLMGTEAFF	TGTGCCAGCGTCTTGATGGGGACTGAAGCTTTCTTT
many	-	TRBJ1-2	TRBV5-5	CASSLEVSFYGYTF	TGTGCCAGCAGCTTGGAGGTCAGCTTCTATGGCTACACCTTC
-	-	TRBJ1-2	TRBV20-1	CSATQVRQVGYTF	TGCAGTGCTACCCAAGTTCGGCAAGTTGGCTACACCTTC
-	-	TRBJ1-3	TRBV2	CASSLGGEIGGKTGNTIYF	TGTGCCAGCAGCTTAGGTGGGGAAATCGGCGGGAAAACTGGAAACACCATATATTTT
many	-	TRBJ1-3	TRBV27	CASSLSGAAGNTIYF	TGTGCCAGCAGTTTATCGGGGGCTGCTGGAAACACCATATATTTT
few	-	TRBJ2-2	TRBV19	CASVWGRGSGELFF	TGTGCCAGTGTCTGGGGGCGAGGAAGCGGGGAGCTGTTTTTT
few	-	TRBJ1-5	TRBV4-1	CASSQDLGGGGGNQPQHF	TGCGCCAGCAGCCAAGATCTCGGGGGCGGGGGAGGCAATCAGCCCCAGCATTTT
-	-	TRBJ1-1	TRBV5-1	CASSLVGPGGTEAFF	TGCGCCAGCAGCTTGGTAGGCCCGGGAGGGACTGAAGCTTTCTTT
-	TRBD1	TRBJ1-1	TRBV12-3/TRBV12-4	CASSLDRGWAEAFF	TGTGCCAGCAGCCTCGACAGGGGGTGGGCTGAAGCTTTCTTT
few	-	TRBJ2-7	TRBV12-3/TRBV12-4	CASTLKGGQGQYF	TGTGCCAGCACCCTCAAGGGGGGGCAAGGGCAGTACTTC
-	-	TRBJ1-1	TRBV9	CASSSFNTEAFF	TGTGCCAGCAGCTCTTTTAACACTGAAGCTTTCTTT
-	TRBD1	TRBJ1-1	TRBV10-3	CAISESSTGVNTEAFF	TGTGCCATCAGTGAGTCGTCGACAGGGGTGAACACTGAAGCTTTCTTT
few	TRBD2	TRBJ2-1	TRBV4-1	CASSHRTSRFSNEQFF	TGCGCCAGCAGCCATAGGACTAGCAGGTTCTCTAATGAGCAGTTCTTC
-	-	TRBJ1-2	TRBV20-1	CSARPSGQGIYTF	TGCAGTGCTAGGCCGAGCGGTCAGGGGATATACACCTTC
many	TRBD1	TRBJ2-7	TRBV5-1	CASSLGQGLDEQYF	TGCGCCAGCAGCTTGGGACAGGGATTGGACGAGCAGTACTTC
-	-	TRBJ2-3	TRBV20-1	CSARDVRSTDTQYF	TGCAGTGCTCGGGACGTAAGAAGCACAGATACGCAGTATTTT
many	TRBD1	TRBJ2-2	TRBV7-2	CASRRKVVDRLTGELFF	TGTGCCAGCAGACGAAAGGTGGTGGACAGGCTAACCGGGGAGCTGTTTTTT
-	TRBD1	TRBJ2-2	TRBV2	CASSTAKGATNTGELFF	TGTGCCAGCAGTACCGCCAAGGGGGCCACGAACACCGGGGAGCTGTTTTTT
-	TRBD2	TRBJ2-1	TRBV5-5	CASSYRGSGGARNEQFF	TGTGCCAGCAGTTACCGAGGTAGCGGGGGGGCCAGGAATGAGCAGTTCTTC
few	-	TRBJ2-7	TRBV20-1	CSARGFYEQYF	TGCAGTGCTAGAGGGTTCTACGAGCAGTACTTC
few	TRBD2	TRBJ2-1	TRBV20-1	CSATRTSGRHYNEQFF	TGCAGTGCTACCCGGACTAGCGGGAGGCACTACAATGAGCAGTTCTTC
many	TRBD2	TRBJ2-3	TRBV7-3	CASSPGGLDRDTQYF	TGTGCCAGCAGCCCGGGAGGCCTAGATAGGGATACGCAGTATTTT
-	-	TRBJ1-1	TRBV27	CASSLVLGAFNTEAFF	TGTGCCAGCAGTTTAGTGTTGGGGGCCTTTAACACTGAAGCTTTCTTT
-	-	TRBJ1-1	TRBV14	CASSQEVPTFAFF	TGTGCCAGCAGCCAAGAGGTCCCCACGTTTGCTTTCTTT
few	-	TRBJ1-5	TRBV20-1	CSAPPGGRTDTQHF	TGCAGTGCCCCCCCGGGGGGACGCACAGATACGCAGCATTTT
-	-	TRBJ2-7	TRBV10-3	CAARAGLILYEQYF	TGTGCCGCCCGGGCGGGACTTATACTTTACGAGCAGTACTTC
many	-	TRBJ2-7	TRBV5-1	CASSPQRGTEQYF	TGCGCCAGCAGCCCCCAGAGGGGGACCGAGCAGTACTTC
few	-	TRBJ2-4	TRBV5-6	CASSSSLGGGLKNIQYF	TGTGCCAGCAGCTCGAGCCTAGGGGGGGGACTCAAAAACATTCAGTACTTC
-	-	TRBJ2-5	TRBV5-1	CASSFPGTETQYF	TGCGCCAGCAGCTTTCCGGGGACCGAGACCCAGTACTTC
many	TRBD1	TRBJ1-5	TRBV3-1	CASGDRGNQPQHF	TGTGCCAGCGGGGACAGGGGAAATCAGCCCCAGCATTTT
many	TRBD1	TRBJ1-1	TRBV20-1	CSARTGQVEAFF	TGCAGTGCTAGAACGGGACAGGTAGAAGCTTTCTTT
many	TRBD2	TRBJ2-7	TRBV6-5	CASSYRLSSGGYEQYF	TGTGCCAGCAGTTACAGGTTGAGTAGCGGGGGGTACGAGCAGTACTTC
few	-	TRBJ1-5	TRBV12-3/TRBV12-4	CASSPEKNQPQHF	TGTGCCAGCAGCCCAGAAAAAAATCAGCCCCAGCATTTT
-	TRBD1	TRBJ1-2	TRBV4-1	CASSQDLVGQGFPYGYTF	TGCGCCAGCAGCCAAGATTTAGTGGGACAGGGATTTCCCTATGGCTACACCTTC
-	TRBD1	TRBJ1-2	TRBV4-1	CASSQVPGGGSVSTF	TGCGCCAGCAGCCAAGTACCAGGGGGTGGATCGGTGAGCACCTTC
many	-	TRBJ2-7	TRBV29-1	CSVGSGLHEQYF	TGCAGCGTTGGATCGGGGCTCCACGAGCAGTACTTC
few	-	TRBJ2-3	TRBV12-3/TRBV12-4	CASSLEQVTDTQYF	TGTGCCAGCAGTTTAGAACAGGTCACAGATACGCAGTATTTT
few	TRBD2	TRBJ2-7	TRBV4-1	CASSRWTSGELRSNEQYF	TGCGCCAGCAGCCGCTGGACTAGCGGGGAACTACGATCTAACGAGCAGTACTTC
many	TRBD1	TRBJ2-7	TRBV7-6	CASSSPSTGTGTYEQYF	TGTGCCAGCAGCTCGCCGTCAACCGGGACAGGGACTTACGAGCAGTACTTC
many	-	TRBJ1-1	TRBV12-3/TRBV12-4	CASNQGIGTEAFF	TGTGCCAGCAACCAGGGAATTGGCACTGAAGCTTTCTTT
many	TRBD1	TRBJ2-1	TRBV28	CASRTRDSSYNEQFF	TGTGCCAGCAGGACCCGGGACAGCTCCTACAATGAGCAGTTCTTC
many	-	TRBJ1-1	TRBV18	CASSPQRWDTEAFF	TGTGCCAGCTCACCACAGCGGTGGGACACTGAAGCTTTCTTT
many	-	TRBJ2-4	TRBV29-1	CSVATVASVIQYF	TGCAGCGTTGCGACAGTAGCTTCGGTCATTCAGTACTTC
-	TRBD1	TRBJ1-2	TRBV24-1	CATSDPDRDGYTF	TGTGCCACCAGTGATCCCGACAGGGATGGCTACACCTTC
few	TRBD2	TRBJ2-7	TRBV7-2	CASSLREGRNEQYF	TGTGCCAGCAGCTTAAGGGAGGGGAGGAACGAGCAGTACTTC
-	-	TRBJ2-1	TRBV6-6	CASSYSGGPVNEQFF	TGTGCCAGCAGTTACTCGGGGGGGCCAGTCAATGAGCAGTTCTTC